This section outlines one T cell receptor beta chain sequence together with its context. Its specificity is not known. Only in-frame clones appear in the TCRdb table, and some are missing; sequencing was by immunoSEQ multiplex PCR. The data show 47,000 or so clones, approximately 91% seen once. Sample time point: newly diagnosed, previously untreated cHL patient sample. The data were obtained in a study of PD-1 blockade in classical Hodgkin lymphoma. Notes on the study in general: Whatever underlies the repertoire differences (possibly disease activity or prior therapy) remains undefined. Reported baseline diversity: healthy donors highest, relapsed/refractory patients lowest.

V was trimmed by 7 bases and J by 4 bases, leaving 8 bases between them. The CDR3 is 12 amino acids. Germline V gives CDR1 LNHDA, CDR2 SQIVND (reference sequence). The TCR originated in a human donor with classical Hodgkin lymphoma. The genes are TRBV19 and TRBJ1-3; the D is unclear. Sequencing input: peripheral blood mononuclear cells (PBMCs). The CDR3 nucleotides read TGTGCCAGTACTAAAGCCGGAAACACCATATATTTT. It yields the protein CASTKAGNTIYF.